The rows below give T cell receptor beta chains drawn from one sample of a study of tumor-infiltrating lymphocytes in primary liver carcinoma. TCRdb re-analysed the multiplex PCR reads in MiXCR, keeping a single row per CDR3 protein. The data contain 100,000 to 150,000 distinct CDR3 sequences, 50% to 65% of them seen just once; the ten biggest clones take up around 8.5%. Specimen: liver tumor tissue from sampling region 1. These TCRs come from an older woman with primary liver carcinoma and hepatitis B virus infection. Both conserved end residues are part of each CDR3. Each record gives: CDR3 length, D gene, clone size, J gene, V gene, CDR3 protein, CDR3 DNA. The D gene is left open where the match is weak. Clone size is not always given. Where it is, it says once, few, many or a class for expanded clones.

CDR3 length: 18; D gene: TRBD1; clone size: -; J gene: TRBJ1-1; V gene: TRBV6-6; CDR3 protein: CASRDPQGPRQLNTEAFF; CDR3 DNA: TGTGCCAGCAGAGACCCACAGGGGCCGCGCCAACTGAACACTGAAGCTTTCTTT
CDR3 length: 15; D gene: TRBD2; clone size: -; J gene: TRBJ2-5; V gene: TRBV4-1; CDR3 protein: CASSRGTSGYEPQYF; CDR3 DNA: TGCGCCAGCAGCCGAGGGACTAGCGGTTATGAGCCCCAGTACTTC
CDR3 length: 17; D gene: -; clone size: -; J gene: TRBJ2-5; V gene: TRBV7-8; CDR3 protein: CASSEAGQALLQETQYF; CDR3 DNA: TGTGCCAGCAGCGAGGCGGGGCAGGCCCTGCTCCAAGAGACCCAGTACTTC
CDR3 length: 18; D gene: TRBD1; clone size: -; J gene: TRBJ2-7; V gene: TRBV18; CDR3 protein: CASSPPGYLDRDSYEQYF; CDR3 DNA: TGTGCCAGCTCACCACCCGGATACCTAGACAGGGACAGCTACGAGCAGTACTTC
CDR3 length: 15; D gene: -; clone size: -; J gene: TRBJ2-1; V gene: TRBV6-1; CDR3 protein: CASRERDRQGNEQFF; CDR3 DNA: TGTGCCAGCCGTGAAAGAGATCGGCAGGGGAATGAGCAGTTCTTC
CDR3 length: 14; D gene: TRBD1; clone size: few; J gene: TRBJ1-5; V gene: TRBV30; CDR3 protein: CAWTRGLGDQPQHF; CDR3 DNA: TGTGCCTGGACCAGGGGGCTAGGGGATCAGCCCCAGCATTTT
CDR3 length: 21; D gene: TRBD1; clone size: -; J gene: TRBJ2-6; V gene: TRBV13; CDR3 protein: CASSPPRDRDRRYCGASVLTF; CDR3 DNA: TGTGCCAGCAGCCCCCCCCGAGACCGGGACAGGAGATACTGTGGGGCCAGCGTCCTGACTTTC
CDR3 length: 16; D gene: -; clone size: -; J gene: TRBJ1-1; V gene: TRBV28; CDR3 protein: CASSLNRVRMNTEGFF; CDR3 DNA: TGTGCCAGCAGTTTAAACAGGGTGAGGATGAACACTGAAGGTTTCTTT
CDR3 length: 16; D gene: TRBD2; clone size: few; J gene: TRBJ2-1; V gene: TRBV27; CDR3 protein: CASSLASGSLGNEQFF; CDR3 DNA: TGTGCCAGCAGTCTCGCTAGCGGGAGTTTAGGCAATGAGCAGTTCTTC
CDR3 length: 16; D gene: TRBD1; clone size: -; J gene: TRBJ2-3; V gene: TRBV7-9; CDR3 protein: CASSERDRGSNQPQYF; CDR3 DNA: TGTGCCAGCAGCGAACGGGACAGGGGTTCGAATCAGCCCCAGTATTTT
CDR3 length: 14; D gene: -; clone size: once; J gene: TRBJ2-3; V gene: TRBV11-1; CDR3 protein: CANRLRQRAGQSHF; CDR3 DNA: TGTGCCAACAGATTAAGGCAACGTGCGGGACAGTCTCACTTT
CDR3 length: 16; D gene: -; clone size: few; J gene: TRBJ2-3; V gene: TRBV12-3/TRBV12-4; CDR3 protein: CASSPLGVVETDTQYF; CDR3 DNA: TGTGCCAGCAGTCCCCTAGGGGTAGTAGAGACAGATACGCAGTATTTT
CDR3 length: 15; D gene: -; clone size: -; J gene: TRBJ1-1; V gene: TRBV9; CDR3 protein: CASSVAQGLNTEAFF; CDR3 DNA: TGTGCCAGCAGCGTAGCTCAAGGACTGAACACTGAAGCTTTCTTT
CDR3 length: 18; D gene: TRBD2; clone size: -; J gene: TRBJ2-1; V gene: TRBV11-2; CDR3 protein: CASGSLRSGRVSFNEQFF; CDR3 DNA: TGTGCCAGCGGCTCTCTGCGTAGCGGGAGGGTGTCCTTCAATGAGCAGTTCTTC
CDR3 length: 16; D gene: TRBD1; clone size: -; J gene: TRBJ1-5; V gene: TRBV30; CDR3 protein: CAWSPGTAYSNQPQHF; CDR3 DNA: TGTGCCTGGTCCCCGGGGACAGCATATAGCAATCAGCCCCAGCATTTT
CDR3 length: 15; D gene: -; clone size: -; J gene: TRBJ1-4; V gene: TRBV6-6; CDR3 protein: CASSYMGASNEKLFF; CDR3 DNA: TGTGCCAGCAGTTATATGGGGGCCTCGAATGAAAAACTGTTTTTT